This T cell receptor (beta chain) comes out of a study of long-term antiretroviral therapy in people with HIV. From germline, CDR1 is SNHLY and CDR2 FYNNEI. V dropped 7 bases and J dropped 8; count of bases not matched to a gene: 19. There are 16 residues in the CDR3. The assay used was immunoSEQ (version v3.0), run at survey level. Data came from immunoSEQ multiplex PCR; TCRdb stores just in-frame clones and leaves some out. The sample consists of 20,000 to 25,000 clones, approximately 90% of them appearing once. Sequenced here: unsorted PBMCs, sampled 2.3 years after starting antiretroviral therapy. The TCR comes from a man between 60 and 75 years old with HIV. The chain has TRBV2 and TRBJ1-2; the match to TRBD1 covers 7 bases. CDR3 sequence: CASTLSSFDRVGGYTF. In DNA, the CDR3 is TGTGCCAGCACCTTAAGCTCTTTTGACAGGGTTGGCGGCTACACCTTC.